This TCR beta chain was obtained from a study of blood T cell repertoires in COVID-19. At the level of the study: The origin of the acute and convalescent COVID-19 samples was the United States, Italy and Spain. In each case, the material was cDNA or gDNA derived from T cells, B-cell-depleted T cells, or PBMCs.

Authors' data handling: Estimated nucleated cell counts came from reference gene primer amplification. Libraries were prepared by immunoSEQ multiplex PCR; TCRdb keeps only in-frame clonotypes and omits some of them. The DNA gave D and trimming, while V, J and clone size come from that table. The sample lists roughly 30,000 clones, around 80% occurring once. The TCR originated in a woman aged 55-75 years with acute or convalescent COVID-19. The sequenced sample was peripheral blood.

The CDR3 DNA is TGTGCCAGCAGTCCCGGACAGTACCGTGAAGCTTTCTTT. As protein: CASSPGQYREAFF. This rearrangement joins TRBV6-6 to TRBJ1-1, with D possibly being TRBD1 (6 bases). The CDR3 contains 13 residues. The V and J ends lost 5 bases and 7 bases respectively, with 14 bases between them. Germline assignment: CDR1 MNHNY and CDR2 SVGAGI (reference sequence).